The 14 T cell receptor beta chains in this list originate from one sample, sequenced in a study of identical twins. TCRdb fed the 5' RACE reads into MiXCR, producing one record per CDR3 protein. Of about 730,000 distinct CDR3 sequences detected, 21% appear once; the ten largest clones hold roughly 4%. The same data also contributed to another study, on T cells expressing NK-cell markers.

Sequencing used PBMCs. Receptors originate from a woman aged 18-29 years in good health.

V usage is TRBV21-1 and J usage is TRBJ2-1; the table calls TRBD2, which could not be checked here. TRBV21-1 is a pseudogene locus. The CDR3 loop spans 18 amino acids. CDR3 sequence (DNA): TGTGCCAGCAGCAAAGTGGGGTTTAGGACTAGCGGCTACAATGAGCAGTTCTTC. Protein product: CASSKVGFRTSGYNEQFF.

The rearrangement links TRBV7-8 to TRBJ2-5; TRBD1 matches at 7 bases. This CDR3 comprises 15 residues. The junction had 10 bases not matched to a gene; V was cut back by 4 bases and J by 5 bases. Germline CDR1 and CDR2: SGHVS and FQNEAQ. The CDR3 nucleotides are TGTGCCAGCAGCTCCCCTTTCGTCAGGGGGGAGACCCAGTACTTC. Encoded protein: CASSSPFVRGETQYF.

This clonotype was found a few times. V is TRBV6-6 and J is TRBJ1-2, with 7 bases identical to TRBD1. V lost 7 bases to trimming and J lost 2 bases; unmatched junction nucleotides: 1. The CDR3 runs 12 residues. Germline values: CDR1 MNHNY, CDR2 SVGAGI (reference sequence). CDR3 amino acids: CASKQGNYGYTF. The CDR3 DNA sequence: TGTGCCAGCAAACAGGGGAACTATGGCTACACCTTC.

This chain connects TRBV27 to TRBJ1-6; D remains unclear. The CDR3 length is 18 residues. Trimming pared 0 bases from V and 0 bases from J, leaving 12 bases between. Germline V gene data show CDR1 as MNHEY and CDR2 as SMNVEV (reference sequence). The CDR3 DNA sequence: TGTGCCAGCAGTTTATCGAGGGCAGGCGTCTCCTATAATTCACCCCTCCACTTT. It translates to CASSLSRAGVSYNSPLHF.

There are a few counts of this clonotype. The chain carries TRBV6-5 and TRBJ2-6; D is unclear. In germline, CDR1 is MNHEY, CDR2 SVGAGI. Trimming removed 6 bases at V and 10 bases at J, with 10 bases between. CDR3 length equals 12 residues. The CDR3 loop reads CASSSPPNVLTF. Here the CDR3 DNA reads TGTGCCAGCAGCTCCCCCCCGAACGTCCTGACTTTC.

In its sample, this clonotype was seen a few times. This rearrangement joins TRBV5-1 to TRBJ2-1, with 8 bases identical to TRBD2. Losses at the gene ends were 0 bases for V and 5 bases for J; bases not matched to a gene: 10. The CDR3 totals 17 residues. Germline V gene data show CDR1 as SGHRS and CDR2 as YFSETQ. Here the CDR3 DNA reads TGCGCCAGCAGCTTGGAAGGACTAGCTGGGGGAGACAATGAGCAGTTCTTC. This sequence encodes CASSLEGLAGGDNEQFF.

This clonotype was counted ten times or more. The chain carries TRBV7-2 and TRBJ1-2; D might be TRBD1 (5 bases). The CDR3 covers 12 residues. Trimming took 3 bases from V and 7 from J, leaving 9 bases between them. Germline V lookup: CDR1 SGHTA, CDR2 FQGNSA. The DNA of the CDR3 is TGTGCCAGCAGCTTGGGGAGGGGTGGCTACACCTTC. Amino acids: CASSLGRGGYTF.

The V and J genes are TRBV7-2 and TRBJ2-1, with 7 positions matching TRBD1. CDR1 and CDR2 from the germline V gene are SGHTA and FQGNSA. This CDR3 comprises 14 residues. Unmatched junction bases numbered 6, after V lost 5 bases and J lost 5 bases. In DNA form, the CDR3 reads TGTGCCAGCAGCGACAGGGTTCTCGACAATGAGCAGTTCTTC. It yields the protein CASSDRVLDNEQFF.

CDR3: CASSLLAGIPYNEQFF. The CDR3 region has the DNA TGCGCCAGCAGCTTGCTAGCGGGAATACCCTACAATGAGCAGTTCTTC. The chain uses TRBV5-1 and TRBJ2-1, with TRBD2 matching over 9 bases. J lost 2 bases, V lost 1 base, and 4 bases had no gene match. This CDR3 contains 16 residues. The germline V gene has CDR1 SGHRS and CDR2 YFSETQ. Variable domain in full (rest from reference TRBV5-1 and TRBJ2-1): KAGVTQTPRYLIKTRGQQVTLSCSPISGHRSVSWYQQTPGQGLQFLFEYFSETQRNKGNFPGRFSGRQFSNSRSEMNVSTLELGDSALYLCASSLLAGIPYNEQFFGPGTRLTVL.

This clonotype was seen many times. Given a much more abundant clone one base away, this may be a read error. This CDR3 reads CASTLTDTQYF. In DNA form, the CDR3 reads TGTGCCAGCACCCTCACAGATACGCAGTATTTT. V usage is TRBV12-3 or TRBV12-4 and J usage is TRBJ2-3; D is undetermined. The length of the CDR3 is 11 residues. Trimming stripped 7 bases from V and 2 bases from J, with 4 bases between.

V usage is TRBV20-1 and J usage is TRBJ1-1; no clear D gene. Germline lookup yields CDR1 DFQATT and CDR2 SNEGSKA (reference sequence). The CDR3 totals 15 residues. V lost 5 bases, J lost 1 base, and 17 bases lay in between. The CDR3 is CSAARPRTQNTEAFF. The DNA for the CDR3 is TGCAGTGCTGCCCGACCCAGGACTCAGAACACTGAAGCTTTCTTT.

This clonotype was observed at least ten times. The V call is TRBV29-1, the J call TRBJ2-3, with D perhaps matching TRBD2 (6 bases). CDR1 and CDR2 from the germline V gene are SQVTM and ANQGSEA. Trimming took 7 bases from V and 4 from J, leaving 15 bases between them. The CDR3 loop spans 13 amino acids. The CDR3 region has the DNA TGCAGCGCCAATGGCGGGGCACCAGATACGCAGTATTTT. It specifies CSANGGAPDTQYF.

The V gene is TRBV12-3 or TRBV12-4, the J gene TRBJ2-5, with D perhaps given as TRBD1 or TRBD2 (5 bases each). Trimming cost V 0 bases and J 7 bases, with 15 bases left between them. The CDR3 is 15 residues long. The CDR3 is CASSLALGTAGTQYF. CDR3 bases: TGTGCCAGCAGTTTAGCGCTTGGGACCGCGGGGACCCAGTACTTC.

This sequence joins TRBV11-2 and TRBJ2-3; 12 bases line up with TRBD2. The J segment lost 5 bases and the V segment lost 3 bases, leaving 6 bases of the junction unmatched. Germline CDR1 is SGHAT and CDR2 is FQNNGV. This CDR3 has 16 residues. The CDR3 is CASSFLAGGFGDTQYF. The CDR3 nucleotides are TGTGCCAGCAGCTTTCTAGCGGGAGGGTTTGGAGATACGCAGTATTTT.